These 19 T cell receptor beta chains came from one sample sequenced in a study of blood T cell repertoires in COVID-19. Profiled with immunoSEQ multiplex PCR; TCRdb holds only in-frame clones, not every one. The table records 150,000 to 200,000 clones, roughly 93% of them present only once. Input material: peripheral blood. The origin of the receptors is a woman between 45 and 65 years old with acute or convalescent COVID-19.

V gene TRBV18 combines with J gene TRBJ1-6, with 8 bases aligning to TRBD1. The V segment lost 1 base and the J segment 6 bases; nucleotides outside the gene matches: 8. Germline V gene data show CDR1 as KGHSH and CDR2 as LQKENI. The CDR3 consists of 17 residues. CDR3 coding DNA: TGTGCCAGCTCACCACAGTTTTGGGACAGGCCTAATTCACCCCTCCACTTT. Its protein is CASSPQFWDRPNSPLHF.

The rearrangement joins TRBV30 to TRBJ1-1; TRBD1 matches at 7 bases. The germline V gene has CDR1 GTSNPN and CDR2 SVGIG (reference sequence). This CDR3 spans 13 amino acids. Trimming at V came to 3 bases and at J to 11 bases, leaving 12 bases not matched to a gene. CDR3 coding DNA: TGTGCCTGGAGGAGGGGGCAATATGTAGAGGCTTTCTTT. This translates into CAWRRGQYVEAFF.

This clone was observed a few times. The chain joins TRBV28 to TRBJ1-2; D remains unclear. Looked up from germline, CDR1 is MDHEN and CDR2 is SYDVKM. Trimming removed 3 bases from V and 1 base from J, with 3 bases in between. CDR3 length: 12 residues. The CDR3 bases are TGTGCCAGCAGTTTCCGTAACTATGGCTACACCTTC. This encodes CASSFRNYGYTF.

The V call is TRBV28, the J call TRBJ1-1; D not certain. There are 14 residues in the CDR3. The germline V and J ends were trimmed by 2 bases and 0 bases, with 7 bases remaining between them. Germline CDR1 reads MDHEN; CDR2 reads SYDVKM. The CDR3 DNA follows: TGTGCCAGCAGTTTACTGTCTATGAACACTGAAGCTTTCTTT. Amino acids: CASSLLSMNTEAFF.

This clone was counted between two and nine times. The chain is built from TRBV7-2 and TRBJ1-4; the D gene is possibly TRBD1 (5 bases). CDR1 SGHTA and CDR2 FQGNSA come from the germline V gene. CDR3 length equals 14 residues. V lost 3 bases, J lost 8 bases, and 13 bases lay in between. In DNA form, the CDR3 reads TGTGCCAGCAGCTTCGGGGCGGGGGAGGAAAAACTGTTTTTT. It translates to CASSFGAGEEKLFF.

The V call is TRBV10-1, the J call TRBJ1-1; D may be TRBD1 (6 bases). The CDR3 runs to 13 residues. CDR1 WNHNN and CDR2 SYGVQD come from the germline V gene (reference sequence). Trimming took 8 bases from V and 10 from J, leaving 20 bases between them. CDR3: CASSPGTSKGAFF. In nucleotides, the CDR3 is TGCGCCAGCTCACCCGGGACATCCAAGGGAGCTTTCTTT.

This chain uses TRBV6-5 with TRBJ1-5, with a possible D match to TRBD1 (6 bases). The CDR3 length is 15 residues. The V gene's germline CDR1 is MNHEY and CDR2 SVGAGI. V gave up 6 bases and J gave up 0 bases, with 12 bases separating them. CDR3 region: CASSQKGVSNQPQHF. The CDR3 DNA follows: TGTGCCAGCAGCCAGAAGGGGGTTAGCAATCAGCCCCAGCATTTT.

This clone is a singleton in its sample. The genes are TRBV7-2 and TRBJ1-1, with TRBD1 as a possible D gene (5 bases). The germline V gene encodes CDR1 SGHTA and CDR2 FQGNSA. Trimming removed 1 base from V and 4 bases from J, with 13 bases in between. The CDR3 loop spans 15 amino acids. CDR3 DNA sequence: TGTGCCAGCAGCTTAGTGGTGGGGGGAGGCACTGAAGCTTTCTTT. It encodes CASSLVVGGGTEAFF.

This clone has only one observation. The chain uses TRBV30 and TRBJ1-2; unclear D gene. Trimming left V 1 base short and J 1 base short, with 10 bases between. Germline CDR1 and CDR2: GTSNPN and SVGIG (reference sequence). This CDR3 comprises 14 residues. The CDR3 DNA sequence: TGTGCCTGGAGTGCGGCAGCGGGTAACTATGGCTACACCTTC. Translation: CAWSAAAGNYGYTF.

Only a few counts were recorded for this clone. The rearrangement links TRBV5-6 to TRBJ1-1; 8 nucleotides agree with TRBD1. Germline CDR1 reads SGHDT; CDR2 reads YYEEEE. The junction had 8 bases not matched to a gene; V was cut back by 0 bases and J by 7 bases. The CDR3 has 15 amino acids. The chain's CDR3 is CASSLVRTGTGEAFF. The CDR3 coding sequence is TGTGCCAGCAGCTTGGTTCGGACAGGGACAGGTGAAGCTTTCTTT.

The V and J genes are TRBV10-3 and TRBJ2-3, with 7 bases that match TRBD2. Germline loops: CDR1 ENHRY, CDR2 SYGVKD. Losses at the gene ends were 2 bases for V and 1 base for J; bases not matched to a gene: 9. The CDR3 consists of 17 residues. The CDR3 spells CAISEERGRQRTDTQYF. The CDR3 DNA reads TGTGCCATCAGTGAGGAGCGGGGCCGGCAACGCACAGATACGCAGTATTTT.

The chain recombines TRBV19 with TRBJ1-2; 9 bases map to TRBD1. The CDR3 runs 13 residues. With 6 bases clipped from V and 3 bases from J, the junction kept 2 bases outside the gene matches. Germline V gene data show CDR1 as LNHDA and CDR2 as SQIVND (reference sequence). In nucleotides, the CDR3 is TGTGCCAGTAGCGACAGGGGGTACTATGGCTACACCTTC. It specifies CASSDRGYYGYTF.

This clone has a handful of counts. V usage is TRBV28 and J usage is TRBJ2-7; 9 nucleotides match TRBD2. Germline CDR1 reads MDHEN; CDR2 reads SYDVKM. J was trimmed by 2 bases and V by 8 bases; bases with no gene match: 10. CDR3 length: 15 amino acids. The CDR3: CASGTAGGLTYEQYF. In nucleotides, the CDR3 is TGTGCCAGCGGTACGGCGGGAGGGCTCACCTACGAGCAGTACTTC.

This chain links TRBV19 with TRBJ1-5; no definite D call. V dropped 7 bases and J dropped 5 bases, with 15 bases sitting between them. The germline gives CDR1 LNHDA, CDR2 SQIVND (reference sequence). This CDR3 comprises 14 residues. DNA for the CDR3: TGTGCCAGTATCTCGGGAACCGCGGATCAGCCCCAGCATTTT. Its translation is CASISGTADQPQHF.

This clone was seen once. The V and J genes are TRBV6-2 or TRBV6-3 and TRBJ2-1; TRBD1 matches at 9 bases. CDR1 is MNHEY and CDR2 is SVGEGT in the germline V gene. The CDR3 runs 16 residues. V gave up 5 bases and J gave up 5 bases; unmatched junction bases: 10. In DNA, the CDR3 is TGTGCCAGCAGTGCCACTTTCGGGACAGGGAACAATGAGCAGTTCTTC. It is translated as CASSATFGTGNNEQFF.

This clone was seen a single time. This sequence joins TRBV10-3 and TRBJ2-1; D may be TRBD1 (7 bases). Germline V lookup: CDR1 ENHRY, CDR2 SYGVKD. This CDR3 has 15 amino acids. Between the trimmed V and J ends, which lost 3 bases and 4 bases, there was a span of 13 bases. The CDR3 spells CAISDSGGNYNEQFF. The CDR3 nucleotides read TGTGCCATCAGTGATTCAGGGGGGAATTACAATGAGCAGTTCTTC.

The chain joins TRBV9 to TRBJ2-7; 11 bases fit TRBD1. Germline CDR1 and CDR2: SGDLS and YYNGEE. V shed 2 bases and J 4 bases; nucleotides not matched to a gene: 5. This CDR3 spans 15 amino acids. DNA of the CDR3: TGTGCCAGCAGCGTTGGGACAGGGGGGTATTACGAGCAGTACTTC. Protein: CASSVGTGGYYEQYF.

This clone was counted a single time. The rearrangement uses TRBV30 and TRBJ2-3; a weak D match, TRBD2 (5 bases). In germline, CDR1 is GTSNPN, CDR2 SVGIG (reference sequence). V was pared by 6 bases and J by 2 bases, with 21 bases between. The CDR3 loop spans 16 amino acids. The chain's CDR3 is CACRAPGPSLTDTQYF. In nucleotides, the CDR3 is TGTGCCTGCAGAGCCCCTGGCCCTAGCCTCACAGATACGCAGTATTTT.

J is TRBJ1-2 and V is TRBV9, with a tentative D call TRBD1 (6 bases). Germline V CDR1 and CDR2: SGDLS, YYNGEE. Trimming cost V 0 bases and J 8 bases, with 20 bases left between them. The CDR3 consists of 16 residues. The CDR3 nucleotides read TGTGCCAGCAGCGTAGGGGCGGGCAGGGGTGGAAACGGCTACACCTTC. Its translation: CASSVGAGRGGNGYTF.